The 7 T cell receptor beta chains below all came from one sample that was sequenced in a study of OX40 agonist ivuxolimab in advanced cancers. Clones were read by immunoSEQ multiplex PCR, and TCRdb kept only the in-frame ones, dropping some. The repertoire holds 30,000 to 45,000 clones, 74% seen once, with approximately 17% in the top ten. The sequences come from CD4+ or CD8+ T cells sorted from blood, collected in a trial of the OX40 agonist ivuxolimab. Receptor source: an adult with an advanced solid tumor such as melanoma, head and neck, liver or kidney cancer.

This chain links TRBV7-2 with TRBJ2-2; TRBD2 aligns across 12 bases. Germline V CDR1 and CDR2: SGHTA, FQGNSA. The J segment lost 6 bases and the V segment lost 1 base, leaving 6 bases of the junction unmatched. The length of the CDR3 is 17 residues. Written as DNA, the CDR3 is TGTGCCAGCAGCTTAGTTCGACTAGCGGGGGAGGCCGGGGAGCTGTTTTTT. Residues: CASSLVRLAGEAGELFF.

The CDR3: CASSPPPGMETQYF. As DNA, the CDR3 is TGTGCCAGCTCACCACCTCCGGGGATGGAGACCCAGTACTTC. The chain recombines TRBV18 with TRBJ2-5; D is possibly TRBD2 (5 bases). Between the trimmed V and J ends, which lost 0 bases and 5 bases, there was a span of 10 bases. Looked up from germline, CDR1 is KGHSH and CDR2 is LQKENI. This CDR3 has 14 residues. The whole variable domain, remainder taken from reference TRBV18 and TRBJ2-5, is NAGVMQNPRHLVRRRGQEARLRCSPMKGHSHVYWYRQLPEEGLKFMVYLQKENIIDESGMPKERFSAEFPKEGPSILRIQQVVRGDSAAYFCASSPPPGMETQYFGPGTRLLVL.

The chain is built from TRBV6-5 and TRBJ2-7; D is unresolved. V gave up 2 bases and J gave up 4 bases, with 3 bases separating them. From germline, CDR1 is MNHEY and CDR2 SVGAGI. CDR3 length: 11 amino acids. For the CDR3, the DNA is TGTGCCAGCAGTTACAATTACGAGCAGTACTTC. As protein: CASSYNYEQYF.

Only a few counts were recorded for this clone. This chain links TRBV7-9 with TRBJ1-5, with D maybe TRBD1 (5 bases). There are 13 residues in the CDR3. V dropped 3 bases and J dropped 7 bases, with 10 bases sitting between them. Germline V lookup: CDR1 SEHNR, CDR2 FQNEAQ (reference sequence). In DNA form, the CDR3 reads TGTGCCAGCAGCTTGGACACGAACCAGCCCCAGCATTTT. This sequence encodes CASSLDTNQPQHF. The full variable domain, its missing parts supplied by reference TRBV7-9 and TRBJ1-5, is DTGVSQNPRHKITKRGQNVTFRCDPISEHNRLYWYRQTLGQGPEFLTYFQNEAQLEKSRLLSDRFSAERPKGSFSTLEIQRTEQGDSAMYLCASSLDTNQPQHFGDGTRLSIL.

The chain joins TRBV7-9 to TRBJ1-5; the D gene is possibly TRBD1 (6 bases). Germline CDR1 is SEHNR and CDR2 is FQNEAQ (reference sequence). The CDR3 is 14 residues long. Trimming stripped 2 bases from V and 7 bases from J, with 12 bases between. The CDR3 region has the DNA TGTGCCAGCAGCTTAAACCAGGGGATCCAGCCCCAGCATTTT. Translation: CASSLNQGIQPQHF.

The chain links TRBV11-2 to TRBJ2-3; 7 bases agree with TRBD2. The V segment lost 5 bases and the J segment 6 bases; nucleotides outside the gene matches: 5. This CDR3 spans 13 amino acids. Per the germline V gene, CDR1 is SGHAT and CDR2 is FQNNGV. The CDR3 here is CASSETSYDTQYF. In nucleotides, the CDR3 is TGTGCCAGCAGCGAGACTAGCTACGATACGCAGTATTTT.

There are a few counts of this clone. The chain has TRBV7-8 and TRBJ1-5; TRBD1 matches 7 bases. The junction had 5 bases not matched to a gene; V was cut back by 5 bases and J by 7 bases. The CDR3 consists of 13 residues. Germline loops: CDR1 SGHVS, CDR2 FQNEAQ. In nucleotides, the CDR3 is TGTGCCAGCAGCCAAGGGGGCTGGCAGCCCCAGCATTTT. Protein sequence: CASSQGGWQPQHF.